The text below deals with one T cell receptor beta chain. The ends lost 4 bases at V and 8 bases at J; junction bases unmatched: 9. The germline V gene has CDR1 SGHRS and CDR2 YFSETQ. This CDR3 is built from 15 residues. TCRdb keeps only in-frame clones here, not all; method: immunoSEQ multiplex PCR. The profile shows 80,000 to 100,000 clones, 90% to 97% of them singletons. The sample belongs to a study of technical replicates of blood from several donors. The V and J genes are TRBV5-1 and TRBJ1-4; 9 positions agree with TRBD1. The specimen was T cells isolated from PBMCs. The clonotype was recovered from a human donor in good health. CDR3 sequence: CASSPTGGPEEKLFF. The DNA for the CDR3 is TGCGCCAGCAGCCCGACAGGGGGTCCGGAAGAAAAACTGTTTTTT.